The 9 T cell receptor beta chains below all came from one sample that was sequenced in a study of cytomegalovirus exposure and HLA in healthy donors listed by TCRdb under 2017. Receptor libraries were prepared by the immunoSEQ multiplex PCR assay. Not all clones reach the TCRdb copy of this immuneACCESS table, which keeps in-frame sequences only. Checked studies attribute under half of the gap to unresolved V genes and leave the rest unexplained. A total of roughly 150,000 clones appear in this sample, 70% to 90% of them only once. The top ten constitute 5.5% to 6% of the sample. Input material: PBMCs. These TCRs come from a woman aged 25 to 39 in good health and CMV-seronegative.

The chain is built from TRBV4-3 and TRBJ2-7; possible D gene TRBD1, 5 bases. With 0 bases removed from V and 1 base from J, the gap between germline ends came to 10 bases. The germline CDR1 and CDR2 sequences are LGHNA and YSLEER. The CDR3 runs 15 residues. Here the CDR3 DNA reads TGCGCCAGCAGCCAAGATGGGGCGGTTTCCTACGAGCAGTACTTC. Amino acid sequence: CASSQDGAVSYEQYF.

In DNA form, the CDR3 reads TGTGCTAGTGGTTTGGTGCGGGTTCCCTACGAGCAGTACTTC. The encoded protein is CASGLVRVPYEQYF. This chain connects TRBV12-5 to TRBJ2-7, with D possibly TRBD2 on 5 matching bases. Germline-derived CDR1 and CDR2 are LGHNT and FRNRAP. The CDR3 is 14 residues long. V dropped 0 bases and J dropped 2 bases, with 8 bases sitting between them.

The V call is TRBV4-3, the J call TRBJ2-7; 7 bases align to TRBD2. Germline V gene data show CDR1 as LGHNA and CDR2 as YSLEER. Losses at the gene ends were 0 bases for V and 5 bases for J; bases not matched to a gene: 7. The CDR3 is made up of 15 amino acids. As DNA, the CDR3 is TGCGCCAGCAGCCAAGATAGGATGGCGGGGGACGAGCAGTACTTC. Its translation: CASSQDRMAGDEQYF.

The chain has TRBV2 and TRBJ1-2; 7 nucleotides match TRBD1. CDR3 length equals 13 residues. The J segment lost 7 bases and the V segment lost 8 bases, leaving 10 bases of the junction unmatched. Looked up from germline, CDR1 is SNHLY and CDR2 is FYNNEI. This CDR3 is CASGLKTGTGYTF. The CDR3 DNA sequence: TGTGCCAGCGGGTTAAAGACAGGGACTGGCTACACCTTC.

This chain joins TRBV4-2 and TRBJ2-2; 8 bases map to TRBD1. The CDR3 loop spans 19 amino acids. CDR1 is LGHNA and CDR2 is YNFKEQ in the germline V gene. V lost 3 bases and J lost 5; bases outside the gene matches: 17. For the CDR3, the DNA is TGTGCCAGCAGCCATCAATTATTAGGACAGGGCTCGACGACCGGGGAGCTGTTTTTT. This sequence encodes CASSHQLLGQGSTTGELFF.

The rearrangement uses TRBV27 and TRBJ2-7; D possibly corresponds to TRBD2 (6 bases). CDR1 is MNHEY, CDR2 SMNVEV, per germline (reference sequence). The CDR3 runs 14 residues. V lost 5 bases, J lost 7 bases, and 18 bases lay in between. This CDR3 reads CASSPGTVMGEQYF. The DNA of the CDR3 is TGTGCCAGCAGTCCCGGGACTGTGATGGGTGAGCAGTACTTC.

The rearrangement uses TRBV30 and TRBJ1-1; a weak D match, TRBD1 (6 bases). Trimming stripped 0 bases from V and 4 bases from J, with 9 bases between. In germline, CDR1 is GTSNPN, CDR2 SVGIG (reference sequence). The CDR3 has 13 residues. CDR3 sequence: CAWSVGGGTEAFF. For the CDR3, the DNA is TGTGCCTGGAGTGTGGGAGGGGGCACTGAAGCTTTCTTT.

The chain is built from TRBV7-2 and TRBJ1-2, with D hard to call. V was shortened by 1 base and J by 2 bases, with 11 bases between the two germline ends. Germline CDR1 is SGHTA and CDR2 is FQGNSA. CDR3 length equals 15 residues. In DNA, the CDR3 is TGTGCCAGCAGCTTAGTCGGCAACCCCAACTATGGCTACACCTTC. Protein sequence: CASSLVGNPNYGYTF. Looking up the rest from reference TRBV7-2 and TRBJ1-2 gives the full variable domain: GAGVSQSPSNKVTEKGKDVELRCDPISGHTALYWYRQSLGQGLEFLIYFQGNSAPDKSGLPSDRFSAERTGGSVSTLTIQRTQQEDSAVYLCASSLVGNPNYGYTFGSGTRLTVV.

The J gene is TRBJ1-1, the V gene TRBV7-9, with 9 bases lining up with TRBD1. The CDR3 is 13 residues long. Germline CDR1 is SEHNR and CDR2 is FQNEAQ (reference sequence). V lost 5 bases and J lost 5; bases outside the gene matches: 3. CDR3 in DNA: TGTGCCAGCAGCGGACAGGGGCGGACTGAAGCTTTCTTT. As protein: CASSGQGRTEAFF.